The 15 T cell receptor beta chains presented below share a single source sample, sequenced in a study of human CD8 memory T cell subsets. A UMI-labeled 5' RACE approach was the method that produced the TCR beta libraries. TCRdb called the 5' RACE reads again in MiXCR, with one record for every CDR3 protein. The data contain roughly 8,300 distinct CDR3 sequences, about 3.9% of them singletons. Sequencing used CD8+ T cells from PBMCs. The receptor set was obtained from a human donor in good health.

This clonotype was counted at least ten times. The rearrangement uses TRBV9 and TRBJ1-1; D not resolved. From germline, CDR1 is SGDLS and CDR2 YYNGEE. The CDR3 sequence is 15 residues long. Trimming cost V 4 bases and J 4 bases, with 17 bases left between them. CDR3 protein: CASSPRTQRATEAFF. DNA for the CDR3: TGTGCCAGCAGCCCCCGGACTCAAAGAGCCACTGAAGCTTTCTTT.

The chain carries TRBV6-5 and TRBJ2-7; 8 nucleotides agree with TRBD1. Germline lookup yields CDR1 MNHEY and CDR2 SVGAGI. The V segment lost 6 bases and the J segment 0 bases; nucleotides outside the gene matches: 4. The CDR3 loop spans 14 amino acids. Here the CDR3 DNA reads TGTGCCAGCAGCTTCGGGACAGGCTCCTACGAGCAGTACTTC. It is translated as CASSFGTGSYEQYF.

This clonotype was found a few times. The CDR3 DNA reads as TGTGCCAGCAGCGAACGGGGGCTTTCCGGCAATGAGCAGTTCTTC. Translating gives CASSERGLSGNEQFF. The V and J genes are TRBV9 and TRBJ2-1, with D perhaps matching TRBD1 or TRBD2 (6 bases each). The CDR3 consists of 15 residues. The germline V gene encodes CDR1 SGDLS and CDR2 YYNGEE. Trimming removed 3 bases at V and 6 bases at J, with 16 bases between.

This clonotype occurred many times. The V and J genes are TRBV7-8 and TRBJ2-3; D remains unclear. The CDR3 extends over 13 amino acids. CDR1 and CDR2 from the germline V gene are SGHVS and FQNEAQ. Trimming took 3 bases from V and 1 from J, leaving 5 bases between them. Here the CDR3 DNA reads TGTGCCAGCAGCTTGTCCCGCACAGATACGCAGTATTTT. It translates to CASSLSRTDTQYF.

This clonotype came up many times. The V call is TRBV28, the J call TRBJ1-2; D unclear. Deletions cut 6 bases from V and 4 bases from J, with 9 bases between. The CDR3 is made up of 12 amino acids. The germline gives CDR1 MDHEN, CDR2 SYDVKM. CDR3 DNA: TGTGCCAGCAGCTATGCTGGCTATGGCTACACCTTC. Protein sequence: CASSYAGYGYTF.

At least ten counts were recorded for this clonotype. The CDR3 region has the DNA TGCAGTGCTAGAGATTTACTAGCGGGAGACTATGGCTACACCTTC. Translating gives CSARDLLAGDYGYTF. The V and J genes are TRBV20-1 and TRBJ1-2; D is uncertain. From germline, CDR1 is DFQATT and CDR2 SNEGSKA (reference sequence). There are 15 residues in the CDR3. Trimming left V 0 bases short and J 3 bases short, with 14 bases between.

This clonotype was seen many times. V is TRBV14 and J is TRBJ1-1, with D unresolved. The germline CDR1 and CDR2 sequences are SGHDN and FVKESK. There are 13 residues in the CDR3. Trimming took 6 bases from V and 5 from J, leaving 13 bases between them. The CDR3 region has the DNA TGTGCCAGCAGGGGTAGGGTAGGGACTGAAGCTTTCTTT. This translates into CASRGRVGTEAFF.

Within the sample, this clonotype is medium-sized (0.01 to 0.1%). The chain joins TRBV6-2 or TRBV6-3 to TRBJ2-2; D uncertain. This CDR3 contains 15 residues. Trimming took off 0 bases at V and 10 bases at J, with 15 bases between the two ends. Germline CDR1 and CDR2: MNHEY and SVGEGT. The CDR3: CASSYSPGTPAELFF. The CDR3 nucleotides read TGTGCCAGCAGTTACTCGCCGGGCACGCCCGCGGAGCTGTTTTTT.

The sample holds many counts of this clonotype. The chain recombines TRBV14 with TRBJ2-5, with 7 bases lining up with TRBD1. This CDR3 spans 16 amino acids. Germline V CDR1 and CDR2: SGHDN, FVKESK. With V trimmed by 3 bases and J by 4 bases, 11 bases remained unmatched. The CDR3 bases are TGTGCCAGCAGCCATCTAACAGGGGTCGTCGGAGAGACCCAGTACTTC. Translating it yields CASSHLTGVVGETQYF.

This clonotype occurred many times. This sequence joins TRBV12-3 or TRBV12-4 and TRBJ2-7, with D tentatively TRBD2 (5 bases). Trimming took 10 bases from V and 6 from J, leaving 13 bases between them. The CDR3 length is 11 residues. CDR3 sequence reads: CATAQGSEQYF. Here the CDR3 DNA reads TGTGCCACGGCCCAAGGGAGCGAGCAGTACTTC.

The table lists this clonotype with a few counts. CDR3 residues: CSARVVGSNEQFF. In DNA, the CDR3 is TGCAGTGCTAGAGTGGTGGGGTCCAATGAGCAGTTCTTC. The rearrangement uses TRBV20-1 and TRBJ2-1; D uncertain. From germline, CDR1 is DFQATT and CDR2 SNEGSKA (reference sequence). This CDR3 contains 13 residues. V was clipped by 1 base and J by 6 bases, with 10 bases between them.

V gene TRBV20-1 combines with J gene TRBJ2-1; no clear D. The V end was cut by 0 bases, the J end by 3 bases, with 9 bases between. The CDR3 has 14 residues. Germline V gives CDR1 DFQATT, CDR2 SNEGSKA (reference sequence). The CDR3 here is CSARDRIHYNEQFF. The CDR3 DNA reads as TGCAGTGCTAGAGACCGGATCCACTACAATGAGCAGTTCTTC.

The rearrangement uses TRBV20-1 and TRBJ2-3; TRBD1 matches 8 bases. CDR1 and CDR2 from the germline V gene are DFQATT and SNEGSKA (reference sequence). The V segment lost 6 bases and the J segment 0 bases; nucleotides outside the gene matches: 17. The CDR3 has 18 residues. For the CDR3, the DNA is TGCAGTGCCCCAACCAACCAGGGGGCTCATTCTAGCACAGATACGCAGTATTTT. Translated: CSAPTNQGAHSSTDTQYF.

This clonotype was detected many times. The CDR3: CASSLAADEQFF. CDR3 sequence (DNA): TGTGCCAGCAGCTTAGCAGCGGATGAGCAGTTCTTC. J is TRBJ2-1 and V is TRBV7-9; a possible D gene is TRBD2 (5 bases). V lost 0 bases to trimming and J lost 8 bases, with 5 bases between them. The germline V gene encodes CDR1 SEHNR and CDR2 FQNEAQ (reference sequence). CDR3 length equals 12 residues.

This clonotype was counted ten times or more. V is TRBV20-1 and J is TRBJ2-7, with 9 bases fitting TRBD1. The CDR3 spans 13 residues. The V gene's germline CDR1 is DFQATT and CDR2 SNEGSKA (reference sequence). V shed 6 bases and J 4 bases; nucleotides not matched to a gene: 7. The chain's CDR3 is CSATDRGGYEQYF. The CDR3 DNA is TGCAGTGCCACGGACAGGGGAGGGTACGAGCAGTACTTC.